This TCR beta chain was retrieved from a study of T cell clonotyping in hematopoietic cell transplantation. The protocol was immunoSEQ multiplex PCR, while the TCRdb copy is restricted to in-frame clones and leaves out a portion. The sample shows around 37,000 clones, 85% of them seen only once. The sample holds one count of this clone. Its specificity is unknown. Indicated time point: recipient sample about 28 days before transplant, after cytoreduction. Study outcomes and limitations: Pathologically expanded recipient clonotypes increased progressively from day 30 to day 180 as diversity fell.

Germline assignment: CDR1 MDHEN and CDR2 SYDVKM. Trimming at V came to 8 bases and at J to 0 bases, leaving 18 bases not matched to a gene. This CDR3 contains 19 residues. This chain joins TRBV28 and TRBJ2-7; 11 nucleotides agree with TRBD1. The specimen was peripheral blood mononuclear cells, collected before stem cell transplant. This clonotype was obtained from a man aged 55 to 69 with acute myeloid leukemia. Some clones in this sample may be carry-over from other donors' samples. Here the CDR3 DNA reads TGTGCCAGCCCTCCACCCACAGGACAGGGGGCGGAACTCTCCTACGAGCAGTACTTC. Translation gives CASPPPTGQGAELSYEQYF.